The entry below describes one T cell receptor beta chain. The protocol was immunoSEQ multiplex PCR, while the TCRdb copy is restricted to in-frame clones and leaves out a portion. The data show 55,000 to 65,000 clones, approximately 92% seen once. This sample is part of a study of T cell changes during pregnancy in multiple sclerosis. The specimen comprised peripheral blood, sampled in the first trimester of pregnancy. This TCR derives from a female donor with multiple sclerosis, enrolled in a pregnancy study.

DNA of the CDR3: TGCGCCAGCAGCCATCAGAGACTAGCGGCCTACAATGAGCAGTTCTTC. As protein: CASSHQRLAAYNEQFF. This chain joins TRBV4-3 and TRBJ2-1, with TRBD2 identical over 9 bases. The germline V gene encodes CDR1 LGHNA and CDR2 YSLEER. Trimming took 3 bases from V and 2 from J; bases not matched to a gene: 5. The CDR3 is 16 residues long.